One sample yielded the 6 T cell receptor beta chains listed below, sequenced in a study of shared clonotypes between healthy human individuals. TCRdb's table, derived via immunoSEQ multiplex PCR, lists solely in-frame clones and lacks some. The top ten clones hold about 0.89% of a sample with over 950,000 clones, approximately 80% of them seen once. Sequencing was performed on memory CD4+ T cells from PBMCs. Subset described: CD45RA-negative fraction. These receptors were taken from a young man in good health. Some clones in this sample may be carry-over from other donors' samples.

CDR3 sequence reads: CAWSVSTGGAHTEAFF. The DNA of the CDR3 is TGTGCCTGGAGTGTAAGTACAGGGGGCGCGCACACTGAAGCTTTCTTT. The chain uses TRBV30 and TRBJ1-1, with 9 bases that match TRBD1. The germline gives CDR1 GTSNPN, CDR2 SVGIG (reference sequence). The CDR3 has 16 residues. Losses at the gene ends were 0 bases for V and 3 bases for J; bases not matched to a gene: 8. Full variable domain (outside the CDR3, taken from reference TRBV30 and TRBJ1-1): SQTIHQWPATLVQPVGSPLSLECTVEGTSNPNLYWYRQAAGRGLQLLFYSVGIGQISSEVPQNLSASRPQDRQFILSSKKLLLSDSGFYLCAWSVSTGGAHTEAFFGQGTRLTVV.

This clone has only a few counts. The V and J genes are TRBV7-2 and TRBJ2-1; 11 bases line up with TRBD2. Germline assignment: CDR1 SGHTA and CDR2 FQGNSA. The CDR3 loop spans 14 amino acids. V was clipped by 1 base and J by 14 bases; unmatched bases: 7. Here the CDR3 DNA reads TGTGCCAGCAGCTTAGGGTTAGCGGGAGGGCGGGAGTTCTTC. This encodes CASSLGLAGGREFF. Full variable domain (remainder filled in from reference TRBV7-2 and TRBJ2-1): GAGVSQSPSNKVTEKGKDVELRCDPISGHTALYWYRQSLGQGLEFLIYFQGNSAPDKSGLPSDRFSAERTGGSVSTLTIQRTQQEDSAVYLCASSLGLAGGREFFGPGTRLTVL.

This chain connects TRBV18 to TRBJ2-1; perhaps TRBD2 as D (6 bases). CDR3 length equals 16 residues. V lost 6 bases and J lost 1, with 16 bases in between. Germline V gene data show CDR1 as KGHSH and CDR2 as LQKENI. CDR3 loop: CASSLFSGASYNEQFF. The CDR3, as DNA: TGTGCCAGCTCTCTCTTTAGCGGAGCTTCCTACAATGAGCAGTTCTTC.

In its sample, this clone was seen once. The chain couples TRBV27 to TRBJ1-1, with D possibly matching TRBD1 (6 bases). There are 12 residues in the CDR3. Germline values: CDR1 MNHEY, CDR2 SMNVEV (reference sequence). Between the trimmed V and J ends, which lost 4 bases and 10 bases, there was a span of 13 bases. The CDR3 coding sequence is TGTGCCAGCAGTTCTGGGGGGCCGGGAGCTTTCTTT. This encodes CASSSGGPGAFF.

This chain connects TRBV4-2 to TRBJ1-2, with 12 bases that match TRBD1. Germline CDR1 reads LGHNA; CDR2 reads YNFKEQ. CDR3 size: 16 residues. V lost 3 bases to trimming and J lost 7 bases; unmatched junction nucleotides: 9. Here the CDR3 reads CASSHLMGTGGIGYTF. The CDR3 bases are TGTGCCAGCAGCCACTTAATGGGGACAGGGGGCATTGGCTACACCTTC.

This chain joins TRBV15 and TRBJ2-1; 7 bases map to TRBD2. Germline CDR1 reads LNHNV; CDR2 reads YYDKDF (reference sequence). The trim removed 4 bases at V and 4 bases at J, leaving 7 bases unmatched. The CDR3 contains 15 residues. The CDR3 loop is CATSIGREEYNEQFF. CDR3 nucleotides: TGTGCCACCAGCATCGGACGGGAGGAATACAATGAGCAGTTCTTC.